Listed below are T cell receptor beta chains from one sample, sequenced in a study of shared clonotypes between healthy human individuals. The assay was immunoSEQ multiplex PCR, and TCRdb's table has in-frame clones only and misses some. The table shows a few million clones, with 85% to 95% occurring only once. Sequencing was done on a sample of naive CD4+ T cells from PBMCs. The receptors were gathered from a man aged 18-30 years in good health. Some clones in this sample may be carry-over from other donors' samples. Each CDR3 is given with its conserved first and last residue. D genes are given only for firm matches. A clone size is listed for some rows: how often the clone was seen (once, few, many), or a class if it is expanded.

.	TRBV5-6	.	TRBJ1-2	TGTGCCAGCAGCTTGCAAGGGGCTCGTGGGCTACGTGGGTATGGCTACACCTTC	CASSLQGARGLRGYGYTF
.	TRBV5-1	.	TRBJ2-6	TGCGCCAGCAGCGGCCGGGGACACAACTCTGGGGCCAACGTCCTGACTTTC	CASSGRGHNSGANVLTF
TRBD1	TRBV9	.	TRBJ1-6	TGTGCCAGCAGCCCGGGGACAGGGGTTGGTTCACCCCTCCACTTT	CASSPGTGVGSPLHF
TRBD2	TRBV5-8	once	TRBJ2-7	TGTGCCAGCAGCGCTACTAGCGGGAGGTTCTACGAGCAGTACTTC	CASSATSGRFYEQYF
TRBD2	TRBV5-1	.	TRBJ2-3	TGCGCCAGCAGGCCGCTAGCGGGAGGGCCGGATGTGCAGTATTTT	CASRPLAGGPDVQYF
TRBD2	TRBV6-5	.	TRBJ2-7	TGTGCCAGCAGTTACGGTCTACTAGCGATCTACGAGCAGTACTTC	CASSYGLLAIYEQYF
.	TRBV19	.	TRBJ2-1	TGTGCCAGTAGTGTTCTTCCCGGTGAGCAGTTCTTC	CASSVLPGEQFF
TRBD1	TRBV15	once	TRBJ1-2	TGTGCCACCAGCATAGGGACAGGGAAGAGCCGCTACACCTTC	CATSIGTGKSRYTF
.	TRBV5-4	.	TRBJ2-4	TGTGCCAGCAGCTTGGTTGGCAGCGAAAACATTCAGTACTTC	CASSLVGSENIQYF
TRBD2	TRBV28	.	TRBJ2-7	TGTGCCAGCAGTTCTAGCGGGAGTACCTACGAGCAGTACTTC	CASSSSGSTYEQYF
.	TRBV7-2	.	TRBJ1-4	TGTGCCAGCAGCTTAGCTAGTTGGGGACACCCAACGGGGGAAAAACTGTTTTTT	CASSLASWGHPTGEKLFF
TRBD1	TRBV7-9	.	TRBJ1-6	TGTGCCAGCAGCTGGGGACAGACGAGAGATTCACCCCTCCACTTT	CASSWGQTRDSPLHF
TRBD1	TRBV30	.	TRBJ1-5	TGTGCCTGGAGCAGGGACAGGGGCCCCTCTAGCAATCAGCCCCAGCATTTT	CAWSRDRGPSSNQPQHF
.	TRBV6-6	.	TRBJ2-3	TGTGCCAGCAGTTTGATGCTACTATCACCCACAGATACGCAGTATTTT	CASSLMLLSPTDTQYF
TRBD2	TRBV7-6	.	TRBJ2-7	TGTGCCAGCAGCTTAGAGGCTAGCGGGAGCTCCTACGAGCAGTACTTC	CASSLEASGSSYEQYF
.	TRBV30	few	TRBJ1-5	TGTGCCTGGAGTAGGGGGACTCTCAATCAGCCCCAGCATTTT	CAWSRGTLNQPQHF
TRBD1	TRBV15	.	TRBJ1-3	TGTGCCACGGAGACAGGGACTGGAAACACCATATATTTT	CATETGTGNTIYF
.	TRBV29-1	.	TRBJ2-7	TGCAGCGAACCCTTGGTCGGCAGGTCCTACGAGCAGTACTTC	CSEPLVGRSYEQYF